The clone carrying this T cell receptor (beta chain) was picked up many times. TCRdb redid the calling of the 5' RACE reads with MiXCR, one entry per CDR3 protein. The data contain 450,000 or so distinct CDR3 sequences, 11% to 15% of them singletons. The V gene's germline CDR1 is SGHDT and CDR2 YYEEEE. This CDR3 has 16 amino acids. With 0 bases clipped from V and 9 bases from J, the junction kept 9 bases outside the gene matches. This specimen comes from a study of identical twins. These data were likewise used in another study, on yellow fever vaccine responses in identical twins.

The sequence derives from a young woman in good health. The V and J genes are TRBV5-6 and TRBJ2-1, with 10 bases lining up with TRBD1. The material sequenced was CD4+ T cells sorted from blood. For the CDR3, the DNA is TGTGCCAGCAGCTTGGAGATGACAGGGGGCATAGGTGAGCAGTTCTTC. Translated, it gives CASSLEMTGGIGEQFF.